This T cell receptor (beta chain) is drawn from a study of spatial heterogeneity in lung cancer. Study background: Alpha-chain sequences were consistently detected in smaller numbers than beta-chain sequences.

CDR1 is SGHNT and CDR2 is YYREEE in the germline V gene (reference sequence). The CDR3 has 12 amino acids. With 4 bases removed from V and 1 base from J, the gap between germline ends came to 5 bases. TCR cDNA molecules each had a unique molecular identifier. TCRdb reprocessed the 5' RACE reads via MiXCR and lists one record per CDR3 protein. The repertoire has 2,500 to 4,000 distinct CDR3 sequences, 3% to 4% of them found once; the top ten carry 16%. This clonotype is medium-sized in the sample. The library was prepared for alpha chains; this beta chain is a stray read, so its frequency means little. This sample's time point: sample taken at primary tumor resection. The donor group consisted of approximately 77 patients who had untreated, early-stage non-small cell lung cancer. Researchers sequenced whole RNA taken from tumor, nontumor lung or frozen PBMC without sorting.

Specimen: lung tissue, collected at surgery. This TCR came from a human donor with early-stage non-small cell lung cancer. V gene TRBV5-4 combines with J gene TRBJ2-5; no clear D. The CDR3 loop reads CASSGIQETQYF. CDR3 sequence (DNA): TGTGCCAGCAGCGGGATCCAAGAGACCCAGTACTTC.